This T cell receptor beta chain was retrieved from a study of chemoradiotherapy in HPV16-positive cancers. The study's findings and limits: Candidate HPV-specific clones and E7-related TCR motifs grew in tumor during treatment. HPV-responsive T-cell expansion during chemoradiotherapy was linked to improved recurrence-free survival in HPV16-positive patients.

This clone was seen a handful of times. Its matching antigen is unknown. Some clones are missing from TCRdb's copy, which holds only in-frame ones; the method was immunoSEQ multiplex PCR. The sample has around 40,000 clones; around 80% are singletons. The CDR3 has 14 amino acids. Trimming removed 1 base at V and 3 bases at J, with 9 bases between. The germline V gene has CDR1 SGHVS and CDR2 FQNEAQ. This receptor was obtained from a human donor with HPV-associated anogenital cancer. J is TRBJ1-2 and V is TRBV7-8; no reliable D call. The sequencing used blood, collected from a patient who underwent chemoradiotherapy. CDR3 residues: CASSLDPGDYGYTF. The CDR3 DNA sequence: TGTGCCAGCAGCTTAGATCCCGGGGACTATGGCTACACCTTC. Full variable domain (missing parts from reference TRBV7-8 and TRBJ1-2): GAGVSQSPRYKVAKRGQDVALRCDPISGHVSLFWYQQALGQGPEFLTYFQNEAQLDKSGLPSDRFFAERPEGSVSTLKIQRTQQEDSAVYLCASSLDPGDYGYTFGSGTRLTVV.